A single T cell receptor beta chain is shown here with its context. The sample comes from a study of blood T cell repertoires in COVID-19. Study-wide background: The United States, Italy and Spain were the sources of the acute and convalescent COVID-19 samples. T cells, B-cell-depleted T cells, or PBMCs supplied cDNA or gDNA.

Original handling: Reference gene primer amplification yielded estimated nucleated cell counts. Sequencing was performed with immunoSEQ multiplex PCR; in TCRdb, only in-frame clones are kept and a portion is missing. V and J calls and clone size are given by that table; D and trimming were obtained from the DNA. The sample records 300,000 to 450,000 clones, 89% being singletons. One Seattle source followed patients from active infection through their disease course. Losses at the gene ends were 7 bases for V and 2 bases for J; bases not matched to a gene: 6. Germline lookup yields CDR1 LNHDA and CDR2 SQIVND (reference sequence). This CDR3 has 15 residues.

The clonotype comes from a woman in her 30s with COVID-19, enrolled during active disease. The chain combines TRBV19 with TRBJ2-1, with 9 bases that match TRBD2. The sample comprised peripheral blood. CDR3 nucleotide sequence: TGTGCCAGTACCACCTTAGCGGGGGCCTACAATGAGCAGTTCTTC. Its protein is CASTTLAGAYNEQFF.